Shown below are 7 T cell receptor beta chains from a single sample sequenced in a study of human T cells and chemical hapten exposure (dated by TCRdb to 2020 to 2023). The sample's time point, from its label and the paper: pre-sensitization, week 0. Per the publication, the treatment or condition label means: therapeutic diphenylcyclopropenone sensitization with weekly scalp DPC. Libraries were made using RACE. These reads were obtained on a NextSeq 500. TCRdb reran the public reads through fastp at Q25 and MiXCR, keeping productive beta chains. Every CDR3 protein is listed once, alongside the most common genes and DNA of its rows. Across this sample there are 50,000 to 65,000 distinct CDR3 sequences, with around 7% seen only once. The ten most abundant clones make up under 2% of the sample. The material sequenced was whole blood, taken in connection with sensitization to the hapten diphenylcyclopropenone (DPC). The receptor source for this set is a woman younger than 45 with alopecia areata. Some clones in this sample may be carry-over from other donors' samples.

This clonotype has ten or more counts. This chain joins TRBV2 and TRBJ2-1; 16 bases are a match to TRBD2. The CDR3 is 18 amino acids. V was clipped by 3 bases and J by 6 bases; unmatched bases: 8. CDR1 and CDR2 (germline): SNHLY, FYNNEI. CDR3 DNA: TGTGCCAGCAGTGATGGGGGGACTAGCGGGGGGGCGTTCAATGAGCAGTTCTTC. As protein: CASSDGGTSGGAFNEQFF.

This clonotype was picked up many times. V gene TRBV12-3 or TRBV12-4 combines with J gene TRBJ2-2; maybe TRBD1 (6 bases). Between the trimmed V and J ends, which lost 5 bases and 0 bases, there was a span of 25 bases. The length of the CDR3 is 20 residues. The CDR3 coding sequence is TGTGCCAGCAGTCCACCACCCCTGGACAGAGCAACCGCGAACACCGGGGAGCTGTTTTTT. Translating it yields CASSPPPLDRATANTGELFF.

This clonotype was found many times. The rearrangement uses TRBV6-5 and TRBJ2-1; 10 bases line up with TRBD1. Germline CDR1 and CDR2: MNHEY and SVGAGI. The length of the CDR3 is 18 residues. Trimming removed 6 bases from V and 5 bases from J; junction bases left unmatched: 16. The CDR3 DNA follows: TGTGCCAGCAGCTCCTGGTTTCAGGGGACAGGGGAGAACAATGAGCAGTTCTTC. Amino acids: CASSSWFQGTGENNEQFF.

This clonotype was counted ten times or more. This chain connects TRBV3-1 to TRBJ1-4; D is unclear. The CDR3 consists of 16 residues. Germline V gene data show CDR1 as LGHDT and CDR2 as YNNKEL (reference sequence). The V end was cut by 1 base, the J end by 5 bases, with 14 bases between. CDR3 residues: CASSQASGRLNEKLFF. In nucleotides, the CDR3 is TGTGCCAGCAGCCAAGCGTCCGGCAGGCTGAATGAAAAACTGTTTTTT.

There are many counts of this clonotype. The J gene is TRBJ2-7, the V gene TRBV18; D is tentatively TRBD1 or TRBD2 (5 bases each). The CDR3 loop spans 14 amino acids. V was pared by 1 base and J by 2 bases, with 9 bases between. The germline V gene encodes CDR1 KGHSH and CDR2 LQKENI. CDR3 bases: TGTGCCAGCTCACCACGGGGGTGGGCCTACGAGCAGTACTTC. This translates into CASSPRGWAYEQYF.

This clonotype was observed at least ten times. The J gene is TRBJ2-3, the V gene TRBV5-1; no clear D gene. Trimming took off 0 bases at V and 1 base at J, with 12 bases between the two ends. Germline V gene data show CDR1 as SGHRS and CDR2 as YFSETQ. The CDR3 length is 16 residues. The CDR3 loop reads CASSLVLPQRTDTQYF. Here the CDR3 DNA reads TGCGCCAGCAGCTTGGTGCTACCCCAACGCACAGATACGCAGTATTTT.

This clonotype was counted at least ten times. CDR3 DNA sequence: TGTGCCAGCAGCTTAGCGGCCACCGGGGAGCTGTTTTTT. Translating gives CASSLAATGELFF. The chain combines TRBV7-2 with TRBJ2-2; D is undetermined. The CDR3 covers 13 residues. Between the trimmed V and J ends, which lost 0 bases and 4 bases, there was a span of 3 bases. Germline V lookup: CDR1 SGHTA, CDR2 FQGNSA.